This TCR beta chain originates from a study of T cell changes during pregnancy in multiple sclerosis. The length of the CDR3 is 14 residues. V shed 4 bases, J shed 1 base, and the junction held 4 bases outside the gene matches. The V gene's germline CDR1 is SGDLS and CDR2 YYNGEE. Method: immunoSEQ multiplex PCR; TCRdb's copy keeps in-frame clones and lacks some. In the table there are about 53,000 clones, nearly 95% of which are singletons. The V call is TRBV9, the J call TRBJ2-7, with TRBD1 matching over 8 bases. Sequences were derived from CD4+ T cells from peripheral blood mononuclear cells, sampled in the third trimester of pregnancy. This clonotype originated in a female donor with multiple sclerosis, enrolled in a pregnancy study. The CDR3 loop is CASSFDRGSYEQYF. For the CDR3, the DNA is TGTGCCAGCAGCTTCGACAGGGGATCCTACGAGCAGTACTTC.